The T cell receptor (beta chain) under discussion was sequenced for a study of T cell responses to AZD1222 COVID-19 vaccine. Findings and caveats of the study: Only after the peak T cell response were repertoires sampled. Regions 160-218 and 743-854 held dominance among vaccine-associated CD4 TCRs, which spanned spike.

This clone has more than one count but fewer than ten. As yet, its antigen is unknown. CDR3 length: 14 residues. Trimming took 3 bases from V and 1 from J, leaving 9 bases between them. Germline V gene data show CDR1 as SEHNR and CDR2 as FQNEAQ (reference sequence). This table comes from immunoSEQ multiplex PCR, and its TCRdb copy is limited to in-frame clones, with some not included. The sample contains some 110,000 clones, around 84% of which appear only once. Analyses pooled second doses at about 4 or about 12 weeks. The source was peripheral blood, collected 28 days after the second AZD1222 dose. V and J are TRBV7-9 and TRBJ1-1; the D is unclear. The sequence came from an adult who received the AZD1222 COVID-19 vaccine. The CDR3 loop reads CASSLSLGNTEAFF. In nucleotides, the CDR3 is TGTGCCAGCAGCTTGAGTCTGGGGAACACTGAAGCTTTCTTT.